This TCR beta chain derives from a study of T cell changes during pregnancy in multiple sclerosis. Some clones are missing from TCRdb's copy, which holds only in-frame ones; the method was immunoSEQ multiplex PCR. The sample holds tens of thousands of clones; roughly 93% are singletons and the top ten take about 0.33%. CDR3 size: 12 residues. Germline V gives CDR1 SQVTM, CDR2 ANQGSEA. The trim removed 7 bases at V and 6 bases at J, leaving 5 bases unmatched. The sample consisted of CD4+ T cells from peripheral blood mononuclear cells, taken before pregnancy. This receptor was obtained from a female donor with multiple sclerosis, enrolled in a pregnancy study. This chain links TRBV29-1 with TRBJ2-7, with 11 bases matching TRBD1. This chain's CDR3 is CSGGQGASEQYF. CDR3 DNA sequence: TGCAGCGGTGGACAGGGGGCATCCGAGCAGTACTTC.